These 15 T cell receptor beta chains were all obtained from the same sample, sequenced in a study of long-term antiretroviral therapy in people with HIV. A v3.0 immunoSEQ assay was performed at survey level. Libraries were prepared by immunoSEQ multiplex PCR; TCRdb keeps only in-frame clonotypes and omits some of them. The table has roughly 25,000 clones, about four fifths seen once. The sample in question was unsorted PBMCs, obtained 1.1 years before starting antiretroviral therapy. These receptors were obtained from a woman in her twenties or thirties with HIV.

Of note for this clone: Different DNA sequences within this sample yield the same CDR3. The chain carries TRBV7-6 and TRBJ2-3, with 9 nucleotides matching TRBD1. The CDR3 runs to 15 residues. Germline V gives CDR1 SGHVS, CDR2 FNYEAQ. The J segment lost 3 bases and the V segment lost 3 bases, leaving 4 bases of the junction unmatched. CDR3 region: CASSLNRGRTDTQYF. As DNA, the CDR3 is TGTGCCAGCAGCTTGAACAGGGGGCGTACAGATACGCAGTATTTT.

The chain combines TRBV2 with TRBJ1-5; 7 positions agree with TRBD1. Germline lookup yields CDR1 SNHLY and CDR2 FYNNEI. The CDR3 loop spans 15 amino acids. Losses at the gene ends were 6 bases for V and 4 bases for J; bases not matched to a gene: 9. The CDR3 region has the DNA TGTGCCAGCAGGCTGACAGGGTCAGTGAATCAGCCCCAGCATTTT. Translation gives CASRLTGSVNQPQHF. The variable domain in full, with the rest retrieved from reference TRBV2 and TRBJ1-5, is EPEVTQTPSHQVTQMGQEVILRCVPISNHLYFYWYRQILGQKVEFLVSFYNNEISEKSEIFDDQFSVERPDGSNFTLKIRSTKLEDSAMYFCASRLTGSVNQPQHFGDGTRLSIL.

The sample holds one count of this clone. The chain recombines TRBV7-9 with TRBJ1-1; D is unresolved. Germline CDR1 is SEHNR and CDR2 is FQNEAQ (reference sequence). V lost 3 bases to trimming and J lost 6 bases, with 5 bases between them. The CDR3 is 11 amino acids. This CDR3 is CASSFLPEAFF. The CDR3 region has the DNA TGTGCCAGCAGCTTTCTCCCTGAAGCTTTCTTT.

The chain uses TRBV14 and TRBJ1-3; D possibly corresponds to TRBD1 (5 bases). CDR1 and CDR2 from the germline V gene are SGHDN and FVKESK. Trimming removed 0 bases at V and 4 bases at J, with 16 bases between. CDR3 length: 17 amino acids. CDR3 loop: CASSQDRGLPPGNTIYF. The CDR3 DNA follows: TGTGCCAGCAGCCAAGATAGGGGCTTACCCCCCGGAAACACCATATATTTT.

The J gene is TRBJ1-1, the V gene TRBV5-1; D possibly corresponds to TRBD1 (6 bases). The CDR3 is made up of 16 amino acids. V lost 4 bases, J lost 5 bases, and 21 bases lay in between. Germline lookup yields CDR1 SGHRS and CDR2 YFSETQ. The CDR3 region is CASSPPTGKMGTEAFF. The CDR3 bases are TGCGCCAGCAGCCCCCCTACAGGGAAAATGGGGACTGAAGCTTTCTTT.

The chain has TRBV9 and TRBJ2-2; 9 bases are shared with TRBD1. V lost 4 bases to trimming and J lost 6 bases; unmatched junction nucleotides: 10. Germline values: CDR1 SGDLS, CDR2 YYNGEE. There are 16 residues in the CDR3. This CDR3 reads CASSSGTGIGAGELFF. Written as DNA, the CDR3 is TGTGCCAGCAGCTCCGGGACAGGGATCGGTGCCGGGGAGCTGTTTTTT.

The chain is built from TRBV5-8 and TRBJ2-5; the match to TRBD1 covers 8 bases. Unmatched junction bases numbered 5, after V lost 2 bases and J lost 2 bases. CDR1 SGHTS and CDR2 YDEGEE come from the germline V gene. There are 15 residues in the CDR3. CDR3 residues: CASSFIGTGQETQYF. DNA for the CDR3: TGTGCCAGCAGCTTCATCGGGACAGGACAAGAGACCCAGTACTTC.

The CDR3 here is CSVASGFRGASTEAFF. DNA of the CDR3: TGCAGCGTTGCTTCAGGGTTTAGGGGGGCGTCCACTGAAGCTTTCTTT. The chain has TRBV29-1 and TRBJ1-1, with D perhaps matching TRBD1 (6 bases). V lost 4 bases and J 4 bases, leaving 22 bases between the germline ends. The CDR3 covers 16 residues. The germline gives CDR1 SQVTM, CDR2 ANQGSEA.

This chain joins TRBV6-6 and TRBJ2-3; TRBD1 matches at 7 bases. V was clipped by 7 bases and J by 3 bases; unmatched bases: 10. The germline V gene has CDR1 MNHNY and CDR2 SVGAGI (reference sequence). This CDR3 has 15 amino acids. CDR3 amino acids: CASMKGGFNTDTQYF. CDR3 DNA sequence: TGTGCCAGCATGAAAGGGGGCTTTAATACAGATACGCAGTATTTT.

This clone was detected only a few times. The V and J genes are TRBV11-2 and TRBJ1-2; D is ambiguous. The CDR3 covers 12 residues. V lost 1 base and J 7 bases, leaving 7 bases between the germline ends. Germline values: CDR1 SGHAT, CDR2 FQNNGV. Written as DNA, the CDR3 is TGTGCCAGCAGCTTAGGTATCTCTGGCTACACCTTC. Its translation: CASSLGISGYTF.

The V and J genes are TRBV25-1 and TRBJ2-7, with TRBD1 identical over 8 bases. V dropped 3 bases and J dropped 5; count of bases not matched to a gene: 15. The germline V gene has CDR1 MGHDK and CDR2 SYGVNS. The CDR3 has 17 amino acids. The DNA for the CDR3 is TGTGCCAGCAGTGACCCAAGGGGGGCAGGGGGCCTGGACGAGCAGTACTTC. Translation: CASSDPRGAGGLDEQYF.

This CDR3 reads CASSSGLAEQETQYF. CDR3 in DNA: TGTGCCAGCAGCTCGGGACTAGCGGAACAAGAGACCCAGTACTTC. This chain connects TRBV6-5 to TRBJ2-5; 11 bases map to TRBD2. The germline CDR1 and CDR2 sequences are MNHEY and SVGAGI. V trimming: 6 bases; J trimming: 2 bases; junction bases outside the gene matches: 5. CDR3 length: 15 amino acids.

This clone has more than one count but fewer than ten. The chain employs TRBV27 and TRBJ2-1; no definite D call. CDR3 size: 13 residues. Germline assignment: CDR1 MNHEY and CDR2 SMNVEV (reference sequence). V was cut by 5 bases and J by 9 bases, with 14 bases left in between. The CDR3 coding sequence is TGTGCCAGCAGTCCAGTAAACGGAATTGAGCAGTTCTTC. Protein sequence: CASSPVNGIEQFF.

The V call is TRBV7-2, the J call TRBJ2-3; perhaps TRBD2 as D (7 bases). Looked up from germline, CDR1 is SGHTA and CDR2 is FQGNSA. The V and J ends lost 1 base and 3 bases respectively, with 17 bases between them. The CDR3 covers 17 residues. CDR3 sequence: CASSLVARGGLTDTQYF. CDR3 DNA sequence: TGTGCCAGCAGCTTAGTAGCAAGGGGGGGGCTGACAGATACGCAGTATTTT.

The chain is built from TRBV6-1 and TRBJ2-7; D may be TRBD1 (5 bases). The CDR3 runs 12 residues. V lost 3 bases and J lost 4, with 7 bases in between. In germline, CDR1 is MNHNS, CDR2 SASEGT. The CDR3 protein is CASSETAYEQYV. The CDR3 nucleotides are TGTGCCAGCAGTGAGACAGCTTACGAGCAGTACGTC.